This record concerns one TCR beta chain sequence. The entry originates in a study of T cell responses to AZD1222 COVID-19 vaccine. Generated by immunoSEQ multiplex PCR, the TCRdb table keeps only in-frame clones and is missing some. The sample has approximately 100,000 clones; about 88% are singletons. Germline lookup yields CDR1 MNHEY and CDR2 SMNVEV (reference sequence). V lost 6 bases, J lost 0 bases, and 12 bases lay in between. The CDR3 extends over 15 amino acids. The chain recombines TRBV27 with TRBJ2-1; possibly TRBD2 for D (7 bases). Sequencing used peripheral blood, obtained on day 0 of AZD1222 vaccination. The receptor was derived from an adult in good health. The CDR3: CASRGGASSYNEQFF. The CDR3 bases are TGTGCCAGCAGAGGGGGGGCGAGCTCCTACAATGAGCAGTTCTTC.